This T cell receptor beta chain was recorded in a study of identical twins. This CDR3 comprises 15 residues. V lost 0 bases, J lost 0 bases, and 12 bases lay in between. Germline V gene lookup returns CDR1 SQVTM and CDR2 ANQGSEA. A single record per CDR3 protein comes from TCRdb applying MiXCR to the 5' RACE reads. The sample lists 600,000 to 800,000 distinct CDR3 sequences; 21% were seen once. All donors were healthy, and all were Caucasian. The same sample was also used in a study of T cells expressing NK-cell markers. That paper states: HCMV seropositivity characterized most of the eight sequenced donors, and seronegativity one. Once again these clonotypes came out on top in the CD3+CD56-NKG2C+ fraction of four donors.

The chain uses TRBV29-1 and TRBJ2-7; D perhaps matches TRBD2 (5 bases). Sequenced sample: PBMCs. The TCR sequence derives from a woman aged 18-29 years in good health. In nucleotides, the CDR3 is TGCAGCGTTGAAGATCGGAAAGGGAGCTCCTACGAGCAGTACTTC. It specifies CSVEDRKGSSYEQYF.